The entry below describes one T cell receptor beta chain. Original handling: The assay estimated nucleated cells by amplifying reference gene primers. This table comes from immunoSEQ multiplex PCR, and its TCRdb copy is limited to in-frame clones, with some not included. V and J calls and clone size are as listed in that table; D and trimming were resolved from the DNA. The sample contains almost 400,000 clones, approximately 87% of which appear only once. These data come from a study of blood T cell repertoires in COVID-19. Whole-study context: Researchers got acute and convalescent COVID-19 samples from the United States, Italy and Spain.

CDR1 SGHVS and CDR2 FQNEAQ come from the germline V gene. V lost 1 base and J lost 2, with 12 bases in between. This CDR3 is 15 amino acids long. The V gene is TRBV7-8, the J gene TRBJ2-7; D not certain. The sequence came from a woman in her sixties or seventies with COVID-19, enrolled during active disease. The specimen sequenced was peripheral blood. CDR3 region: CASSLELAGTYEQYF. The CDR3 DNA is TGTGCCAGCAGCTTAGAACTGGCAGGAACCTACGAGCAGTACTTC.